Listed below are T cell receptor beta chains from one sample, sequenced in a study of blood T cell repertoires in COVID-19. Measured with immunoSEQ multiplex PCR; TCRdb has only the in-frame clones, and not every one. The repertoire holds 500,000 or so clones, with 87% as singletons. The sample was PBMCs or T cells enriched from blood (not recorded which). These TCRs come from a woman aged 18-29 years who had recovered from COVID-19. The CDR3 runs from the conserved cysteine through the conserved F or W. Fields, in order: CDR3 DNA, CDR3 protein, D gene, clone size, V gene, J gene. The D gene is left open where the match is weak. Clone size is given for some rows only: seen once, a few or many times, or a class if the clone is expanded.

CDR3 DNA: TGTGCTAGTGGTTCGGGACAGGGTGGCGGCACAGATACGCAGTATTTT
CDR3 protein: CASGSGQGGGTDTQYF
D gene: TRBD1
clone size: NA
V gene: TRBV12-5
J gene: TRBJ2-3

CDR3 DNA: TGTGCCAGCTCTCCGCGGGGGGACACTTCCTACGAGCAGTACTTC
CDR3 protein: CASSPRGDTSYEQYF
D gene: TRBD2
clone size: NA
V gene: TRBV9
J gene: TRBJ2-7

CDR3 DNA: TGTGCCAGCAGTATTCCGGGACTAGATCACATACTCCAGTTCTTC
CDR3 protein: CASSIPGLDHILQFF
D gene: TRBD2
clone size: once
V gene: TRBV28
J gene: TRBJ2-1

CDR3 DNA: TGTGCCAGCGCCGGGACAGGGGAGTCATCAGGGTCACCCCTCCACTTT
CDR3 protein: CASAGTGESSGSPLHF
D gene: TRBD1
clone size: NA
V gene: TRBV27
J gene: TRBJ1-6

CDR3 DNA: TGTGCCAGCAGCCAGTCAGATGTGGAGACCCAGTACTTC
CDR3 protein: CASSQSDVETQYF
D gene: NA
clone size: NA
V gene: TRBV4-2
J gene: TRBJ2-5

CDR3 DNA: TGTGCCAGCGGCGCGGACAGGGGCGAGGAAAAACTGTTTTTT
CDR3 protein: CASGADRGEEKLFF
D gene: TRBD1
clone size: NA
V gene: TRBV28
J gene: TRBJ1-4

CDR3 DNA: TGTGCCAGCTCATCAGGGATCCTGACTGAAGCTTTCTTT
CDR3 protein: CASSSGILTEAFF
D gene: NA
clone size: NA
V gene: TRBV18
J gene: TRBJ1-1

CDR3 DNA: TGTGCCAGCAGTTTAGAGGGGGACCAAGAGACCCAGTACTTC
CDR3 protein: CASSLEGDQETQYF
D gene: NA
clone size: NA
V gene: TRBV28
J gene: TRBJ2-5

CDR3 DNA: TGTGCCAGCTCAGCCGGGACAGGGGACACTGAAGCTTTCTTT
CDR3 protein: CASSAGTGDTEAFF
D gene: TRBD1
clone size: NA
V gene: TRBV18
J gene: TRBJ1-1

CDR3 DNA: TGCGCCAGCAGTGGGGGGACAGGGAGCTCCTACGAGCAGTACTTC
CDR3 protein: CASSGGTGSSYEQYF
D gene: TRBD1
clone size: NA
V gene: TRBV10-1
J gene: TRBJ2-7

CDR3 DNA: TGCGCCAGCAGCTGGGGTCACAGGGAAGACAACGAGCAGTACTTC
CDR3 protein: CASSWGHREDNEQYF
D gene: NA
clone size: NA
V gene: TRBV5-1
J gene: TRBJ2-7

CDR3 DNA: TGCGCCAGCAGCCAAGATCCCTCGGAAGGGCGCGGGGATCAGCCCCAGCATTTT
CDR3 protein: CASSQDPSEGRGDQPQHF
D gene: NA
clone size: NA
V gene: TRBV4-1
J gene: TRBJ1-5

CDR3 DNA: TGTGCCAGCACCTTGGGCGGGGAGCAGTTCTTC
CDR3 protein: CASTLGGEQFF
D gene: NA
clone size: NA
V gene: TRBV28
J gene: TRBJ2-1

CDR3 DNA: TGTGCCTGGAGTGGTGAGGGTTGGACTGAAGCTTTCTTT
CDR3 protein: CAWSGEGWTEAFF
D gene: NA
clone size: few
V gene: TRBV30
J gene: TRBJ1-1

CDR3 DNA: TGTGCCAGTAGTATTCCCACGGCTAGCGGGGGTCCACGAGAGACCCAGTACTTC
CDR3 protein: CASSIPTASGGPRETQYF
D gene: TRBD2
clone size: NA
V gene: TRBV19
J gene: TRBJ2-5

CDR3 DNA: TGTGCCAGTACCACCGGCCAGGAAATCGATCAGCCCCAGCATTTT
CDR3 protein: CASTTGQEIDQPQHF
D gene: NA
clone size: NA
V gene: TRBV19
J gene: TRBJ1-5

CDR3 DNA: TGCGCCAGCAGTGAACTCGGCAGGGGGCCTGGAGGAGAGACCCAGTACTTC
CDR3 protein: CASSELGRGPGGETQYF
D gene: TRBD1
clone size: NA
V gene: TRBV10-2
J gene: TRBJ2-5

CDR3 DNA: TGTGCCAGCAGTCACAGGGACCTAGCCAAAAACATTCAGTACTTC
CDR3 protein: CASSHRDLAKNIQYF
D gene: NA
clone size: NA
V gene: TRBV28
J gene: TRBJ2-4

CDR3 DNA: TGTGCCAGCAGTGCATCACAGGGGTTCACTGAAGCTTTCTTT
CDR3 protein: CASSASQGFTEAFF
D gene: TRBD1
clone size: NA
V gene: TRBV25-1
J gene: TRBJ1-1

CDR3 DNA: TGCAGCGTTGTCCTAAGCCAGGGGCTCTACGAGCAGTACTTC
CDR3 protein: CSVVLSQGLYEQYF
D gene: NA
clone size: NA
V gene: TRBV29-1
J gene: TRBJ2-7

CDR3 DNA: TGCGCCAGCAGTGAAATGGGCGGGGGGGCCGCTGAGCAGTTCTTC
CDR3 protein: CASSEMGGGAAEQFF
D gene: TRBD2
clone size: NA
V gene: TRBV10-2
J gene: TRBJ2-1

CDR3 DNA: TGCAGCGTTGTTCGATCGTGGGGGGGCACAGATACGCAGTATTTT
CDR3 protein: CSVVRSWGGTDTQYF
D gene: NA
clone size: NA
V gene: TRBV29-1
J gene: TRBJ2-3

CDR3 DNA: TGCGCCAGCAGCTTACAGGGGGAGGGCTATGGCTACACCTTC
CDR3 protein: CASSLQGEGYGYTF
D gene: TRBD1
clone size: NA
V gene: TRBV5-1
J gene: TRBJ1-2

CDR3 DNA: TGTGCCAGTAGTGACTCGTCTTATCAGCCCCAGCATTTT
CDR3 protein: CASSDSSYQPQHF
D gene: NA
clone size: NA
V gene: TRBV19
J gene: TRBJ1-5

CDR3 DNA: TGCAGCGTTGAAGGGGGGACAGGGAAAGGCACAGATACGCAGTATTTT
CDR3 protein: CSVEGGTGKGTDTQYF
D gene: TRBD1
clone size: NA
V gene: TRBV29-1
J gene: TRBJ2-3

CDR3 DNA: TGTGCCAGCAGTCGGGTCTCTGGGGCCAACGTCCTGACTTTC
CDR3 protein: CASSRVSGANVLTF
D gene: NA
clone size: NA
V gene: TRBV2
J gene: TRBJ2-6

CDR3 DNA: TGTGCTAGTGGTTTGGCGGGTGGTGAAGCTTTCTTT
CDR3 protein: CASGLAGGEAFF
D gene: NA
clone size: few
V gene: TRBV12-5
J gene: TRBJ1-1

CDR3 DNA: TGTGCCAGCCGGACAGGGGGAAACATTCAGTACTTC
CDR3 protein: CASRTGGNIQYF
D gene: TRBD1
clone size: NA
V gene: TRBV2
J gene: TRBJ2-4